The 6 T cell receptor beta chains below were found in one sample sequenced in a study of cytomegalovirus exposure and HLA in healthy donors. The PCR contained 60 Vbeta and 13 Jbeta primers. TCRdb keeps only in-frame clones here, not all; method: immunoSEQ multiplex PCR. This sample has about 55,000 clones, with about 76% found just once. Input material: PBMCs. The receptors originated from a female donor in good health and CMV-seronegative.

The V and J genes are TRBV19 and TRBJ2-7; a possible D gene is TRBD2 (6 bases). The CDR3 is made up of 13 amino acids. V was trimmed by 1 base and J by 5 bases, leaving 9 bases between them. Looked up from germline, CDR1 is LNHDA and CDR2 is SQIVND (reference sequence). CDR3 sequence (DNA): TGTGCCAGTAGTATAGTCCGCGGGAACGAGCAGTACTTC. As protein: CASSIVRGNEQYF.

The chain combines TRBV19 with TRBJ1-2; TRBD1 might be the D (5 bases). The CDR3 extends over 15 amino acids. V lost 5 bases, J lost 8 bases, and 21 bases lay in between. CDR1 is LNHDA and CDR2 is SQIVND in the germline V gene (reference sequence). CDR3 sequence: CASSGGGAHSGGYTF. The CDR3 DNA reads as TGTGCCAGTAGTGGGGGAGGGGCGCACAGCGGAGGCTACACCTTC.

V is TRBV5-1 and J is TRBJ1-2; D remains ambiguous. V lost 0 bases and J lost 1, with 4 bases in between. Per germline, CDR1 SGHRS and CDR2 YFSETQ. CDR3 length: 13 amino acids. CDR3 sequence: CASSLDSNYGYTF. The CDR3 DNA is TGCGCCAGCAGCTTGGACAGTAACTATGGCTACACCTTC.

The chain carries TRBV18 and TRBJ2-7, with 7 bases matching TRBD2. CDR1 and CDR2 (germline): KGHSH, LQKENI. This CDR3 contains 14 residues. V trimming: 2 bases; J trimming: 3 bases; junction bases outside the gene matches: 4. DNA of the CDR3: TGTGCCAGCTCACCAGGGGGAGGGTACTACGAGCAGTACTTC. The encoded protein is CASSPGGGYYEQYF.

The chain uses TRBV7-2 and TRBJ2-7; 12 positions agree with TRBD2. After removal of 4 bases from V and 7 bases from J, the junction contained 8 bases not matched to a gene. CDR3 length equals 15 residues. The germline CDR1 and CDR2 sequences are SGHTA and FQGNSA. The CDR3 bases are TGTGCCAGCAGCTCTGCTAGCGGGGGGGCGGGTGAGCAGTACTTC. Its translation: CASSSASGGAGEQYF.

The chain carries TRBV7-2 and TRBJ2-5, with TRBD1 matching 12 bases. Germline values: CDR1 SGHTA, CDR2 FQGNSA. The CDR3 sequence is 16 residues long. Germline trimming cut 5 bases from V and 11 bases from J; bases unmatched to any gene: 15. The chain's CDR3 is CASSPDWGQGAEEQYF. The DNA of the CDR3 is TGTGCCAGCAGCCCAGACTGGGGACAGGGGGCGGAGGAGCAGTACTTC.